This TCR beta chain was sequenced during a study of shared clonotypes between healthy human individuals. The overall study: CD4 naive and CD4 memory each took three plates per donor, while CD8 naive took two and CD8 memory one.

This clone was counted between two and nine times. The target antigen is unknown. CDR3 length: 14 amino acids. Germline-derived CDR1 and CDR2 are SNHLY and FYNNEI. The V end was cut by 7 bases, the J end by 6 bases, with 19 bases between. Study-level results: Represented diversity (both genetic and exposure-history) was limited by the small number of donors.

As originally analysed: Junction-only immunoSEQ sequences carried no quality scores, so filtering differed. Profiling relied on immunoSEQ multiplex PCR, and the TCRdb table lists in-frame clones only, not all of them. V, J and clone size are taken as reported in that table, and D and trimming were inferred from the DNA itself. Here the sample spans hundreds of thousands of clones, 74% being singletons. The rearrangement links TRBV2 to TRBJ2-7; D gene uncertain. The sequence was obtained from a woman in her twenties or thirties in good health. The specimen was memory CD4+ T cells sorted from blood. The subset here: CD45RA-negative fraction. CDR3 protein: CASKRDLIMSEQYF. DNA for the CDR3: TGTGCCAGCAAAAGAGACCTGATAATGAGCGAGCAGTACTTC.